This TCR beta chain was captured in a study of T cells in Graves' hyperthyroidism and ophthalmopathy. V gave up 5 bases and J gave up 2 bases, with 16 bases separating them. Germline V gene data show CDR1 as SGHNT and CDR2 as YYREEE (reference sequence). The CDR3 is made up of 15 amino acids. The study, taken as a whole, reports: Stable hyperthyroidism and ophthalmopathy were separated using 13 V-J signatures. Ophthalmopathy prediction by the model preceded onset by a median about 6 months. Blood also held most thyroid clonotypes expanded beyond 0.001.

For the diagnoses, clinical symptoms, serum thyroxine and TRAb, thyroid ultrasound and orbital computed tomography were used. At least ten counts were recorded for this clonotype. The antigen is not known. RNA transcripts provided the source from which TCR beta CDR3 regions were amplified. The TCR CDR3 first-round RT-PCR relied on the HTBI primer set. One entry per CDR3 protein results from TCRdb running MiXCR on the multiplex PCR reads. The table has 550,000 to 600,000 distinct CDR3 sequences, under 60% seen once. The specimen was peripheral blood or thyroid tissue (not recorded which). The TCR originated in an adult woman with Graves' disease, either hyperthyroidism or ophthalmopathy (not recorded which). The V call is TRBV5-4, the J call TRBJ1-1; tentative D call: TRBD1 (5 bases). The CDR3 nucleotides are TGTGCCAGCAGTCCTACCGGGACGGACAACACTGAAGCTTTCTTT. Residues: CASSPTGTDNTEAFF.